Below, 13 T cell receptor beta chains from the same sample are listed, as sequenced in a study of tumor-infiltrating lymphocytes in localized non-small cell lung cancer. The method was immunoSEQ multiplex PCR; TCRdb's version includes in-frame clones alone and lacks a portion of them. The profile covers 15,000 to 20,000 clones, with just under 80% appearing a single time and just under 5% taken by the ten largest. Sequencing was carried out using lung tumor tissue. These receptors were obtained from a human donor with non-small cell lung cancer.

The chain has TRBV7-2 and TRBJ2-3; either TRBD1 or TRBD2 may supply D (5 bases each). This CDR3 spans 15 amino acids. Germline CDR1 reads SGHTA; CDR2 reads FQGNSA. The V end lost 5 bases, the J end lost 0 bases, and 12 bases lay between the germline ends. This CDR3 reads CASSPRGFSTDTQYF. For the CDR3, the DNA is TGTGCCAGCAGCCCACGGGGCTTTAGCACAGATACGCAGTATTTT.

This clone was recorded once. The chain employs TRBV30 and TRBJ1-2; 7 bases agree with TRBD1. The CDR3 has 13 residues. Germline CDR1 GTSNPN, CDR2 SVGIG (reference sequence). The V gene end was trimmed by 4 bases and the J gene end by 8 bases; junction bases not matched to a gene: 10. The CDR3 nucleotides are TGTGCCTGGAACCGAGGACAGGTCATGGGCTACACCTTC. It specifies CAWNRGQVMGYTF.

The CDR3 loop is CASRINNEKLFF. CDR3 nucleotides: TGTGCCAGCAGAATAAACAATGAAAAACTGTTTTTT. This chain joins TRBV28 and TRBJ1-4, with D unclear. Trimming shortened V by 6 bases and J by 5 bases, and 7 bases separated the two germline ends. The CDR3 extends over 12 amino acids. Germline loops: CDR1 MDHEN, CDR2 SYDVKM.

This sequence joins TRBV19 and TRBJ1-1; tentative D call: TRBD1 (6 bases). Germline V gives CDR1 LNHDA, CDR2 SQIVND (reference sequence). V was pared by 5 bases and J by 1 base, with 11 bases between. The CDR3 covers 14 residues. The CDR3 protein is CASSLARGNTEAFF. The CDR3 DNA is TGTGCCAGTAGTCTCGCCAGGGGGAACACTGAAGCTTTCTTT.

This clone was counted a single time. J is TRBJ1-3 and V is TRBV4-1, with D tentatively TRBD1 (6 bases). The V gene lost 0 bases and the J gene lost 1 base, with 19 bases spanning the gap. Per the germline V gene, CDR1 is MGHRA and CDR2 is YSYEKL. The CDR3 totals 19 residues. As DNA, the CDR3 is TGCGCCAGCAGCCAAGATCCGCCAGGGGCGTTCGGGTCTGGAAACACCATATATTTT. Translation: CASSQDPPGAFGSGNTIYF.

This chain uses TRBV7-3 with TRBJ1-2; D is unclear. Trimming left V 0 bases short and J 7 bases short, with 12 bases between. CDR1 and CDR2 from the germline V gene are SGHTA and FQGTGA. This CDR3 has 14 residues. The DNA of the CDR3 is TGTGCCAGCAGCTTAACCCACGGATCCGGTGGCTACACCTTC. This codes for CASSLTHGSGGYTF.

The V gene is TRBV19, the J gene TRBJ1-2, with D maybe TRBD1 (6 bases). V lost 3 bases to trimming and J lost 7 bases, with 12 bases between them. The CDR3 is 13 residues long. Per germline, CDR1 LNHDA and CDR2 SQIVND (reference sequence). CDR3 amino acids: CASSIGGAFGYTF. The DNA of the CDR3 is TGTGCCAGTAGTATTGGGGGGGCGTTTGGCTACACCTTC.

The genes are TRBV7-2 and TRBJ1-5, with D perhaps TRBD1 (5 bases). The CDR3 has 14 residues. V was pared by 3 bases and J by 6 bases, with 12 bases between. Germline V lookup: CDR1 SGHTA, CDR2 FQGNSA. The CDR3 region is CASSFRDPGQPQHF. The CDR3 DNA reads TGTGCCAGCAGCTTCAGGGATCCGGGTCAGCCCCAGCATTTT.

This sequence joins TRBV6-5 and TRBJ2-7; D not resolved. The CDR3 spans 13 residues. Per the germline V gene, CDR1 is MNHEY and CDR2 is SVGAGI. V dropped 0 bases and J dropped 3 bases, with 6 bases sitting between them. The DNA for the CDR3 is TGTGCCAGCAGTTACTCGTTCAACTACGAGCAGTACTTC. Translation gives CASSYSFNYEQYF.

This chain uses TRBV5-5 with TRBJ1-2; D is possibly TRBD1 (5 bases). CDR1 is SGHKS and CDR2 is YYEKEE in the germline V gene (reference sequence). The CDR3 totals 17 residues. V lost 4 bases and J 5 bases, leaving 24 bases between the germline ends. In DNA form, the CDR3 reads TGTGCCAGCAGCGGCGGCACAGGAGTGCCTTCTCTATATGGCTACACCTTC. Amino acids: CASSGGTGVPSLYGYTF.

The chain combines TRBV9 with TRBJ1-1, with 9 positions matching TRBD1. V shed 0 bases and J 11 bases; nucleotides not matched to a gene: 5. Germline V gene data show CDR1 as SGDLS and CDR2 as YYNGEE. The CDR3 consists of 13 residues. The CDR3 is CASSVGTGGRAFF. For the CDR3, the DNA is TGTGCCAGCAGCGTAGGCACAGGGGGCCGGGCTTTCTTT.

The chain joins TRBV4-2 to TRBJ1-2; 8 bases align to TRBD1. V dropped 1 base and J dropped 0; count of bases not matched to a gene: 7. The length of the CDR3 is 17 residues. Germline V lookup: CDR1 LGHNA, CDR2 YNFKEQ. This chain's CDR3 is CASSQGLWDRSNYGYTF. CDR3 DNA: TGTGCCAGCAGCCAAGGTCTTTGGGACAGGTCTAACTATGGCTACACCTTC.

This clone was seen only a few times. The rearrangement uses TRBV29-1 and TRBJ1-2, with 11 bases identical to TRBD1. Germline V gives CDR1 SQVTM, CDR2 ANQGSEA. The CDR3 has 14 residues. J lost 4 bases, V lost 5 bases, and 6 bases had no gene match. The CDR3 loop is CSVTGTGGSYGYTF. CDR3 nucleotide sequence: TGCAGCGTTACCGGGACAGGGGGTTCCTATGGCTACACCTTC. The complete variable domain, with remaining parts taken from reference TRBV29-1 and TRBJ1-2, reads SAVISQKPSRDICQRGTSLTIQCQVDSQVTMMFWYRQQPGQSLTLIATANQGSEATYESGFVIDKFPISRPNLTFSTLTVSNMSPEDSSIYLCSVTGTGGSYGYTFGSGTRLTVV.